This paragraph reports one T cell receptor beta chain. Trimming pared 7 bases from V and 3 bases from J, leaving 16 bases between. The CDR3 loop spans 14 amino acids. Germline loops: CDR1 SNHLY, CDR2 FYNNEI. The assay was immunoSEQ multiplex PCR, and TCRdb's table has in-frame clones only and misses some. Of under 200,000 clones in the sample, about four fifths were seen once. The sample is drawn from a study of blood T cell repertoires in COVID-19. This chain links TRBV2 with TRBJ2-7; TRBD1 might be the D (5 bases). The sample consisted of PBMCs or T cells enriched from blood (not recorded which). The receptor was derived from a man over 45 who had recovered from COVID-19. CDR3 amino acids: CASKESNQGYEQYF. The CDR3 DNA follows: TGTGCCAGCAAGGAGTCAAACCAGGGCTACGAGCAGTACTTC.